What follows describes a single T cell receptor beta chain. This sample was included in a study of blood T cell repertoires in COVID-19. Some clones are missing from TCRdb's copy, which holds only in-frame ones; the method was immunoSEQ multiplex PCR. The sample shows tens of thousands of clones, about 86% of them seen only once. The sample comprised peripheral blood. This TCR came from a human donor with acute or convalescent COVID-19. The donor label of this sample is uncertain.

Here the CDR3 reads CASSTPGTSSYNEQFF. CDR3 sequence (DNA): TGTGCCAGCAGCACCCCCGGGACTAGCTCCTACAATGAGCAGTTCTTC. This sequence joins TRBV7-3 and TRBJ2-1; 8 bases match TRBD2. The CDR3 has 16 residues. The germline gives CDR1 SGHTA, CDR2 FQGTGA. V was pared by 5 bases and J by 0 bases, with 6 bases of the junction left unmatched. The full variable domain, its missing parts supplied by reference TRBV7-3 and TRBJ2-1, is GAGVSQTPSNKVTEKGKYVELRCDPISGHTALYWYRQSLGQGPEFLIYFQGTGAADDSGLPNDRFFAVRPEGSVSTLKIQRTERGDSAVYLCASSTPGTSSYNEQFFGPGTRLTVL.